This TCR beta chain was captured in a study of Graves' ophthalmopathy and Graves' hyperthyroidism. This clonotype was counted many times. The CDR3 is made up of 14 amino acids. The germline V gene has CDR1 SEHNR and CDR2 FQNEAQ (reference sequence). Trimming stripped 6 bases from V and 1 base from J, with 12 bases between. Researchers took RNA transcripts and amplified TCR beta CDR3 regions from them. RT-PCR with HTBI primers came first, then second-round multiplex PCR. TCRdb re-derived calls from the multiplex PCR reads in MiXCR, one entry per CDR3 protein. The sample contains about 210,000 distinct CDR3 sequences, under 30% of which appear only once.

Material: peripheral blood. This rearrangement joins TRBV7-9 to TRBJ1-1; D gene uncertain. The sequence derives from a man aged 50-60 years with Graves' ophthalmopathy. CDR3 sequence reads: CASSRPDGNTEAFF. For the CDR3, the DNA is TGTGCCAGCAGTCGCCCGGACGGGAACACTGAAGCTTTCTTT.